The 32 T cell receptor beta chains listed next were all sequenced from one sample in a study of blood T cell repertoires in COVID-19. Sequencing used immunoSEQ multiplex PCR; TCRdb keeps in-frame clones, though not all of them. Of over 75,000 clones in the sample, 80% are singletons; the top ten hold 16%. The sequenced sample was peripheral blood. The source is a human donor in a cohort sampled during active COVID-19.

The chain carries TRBV10-3 and TRBJ2-1; D perhaps matches TRBD1 (5 bases). The CDR3 covers 14 residues. The germline V gene has CDR1 ENHRY and CDR2 SYGVKD. Trimming left V 6 bases short and J 9 bases short, with 18 bases between. The CDR3 sequence: CAISNSGQGTEQFF. In nucleotides, the CDR3 is TGTGCCATCAGCAATTCCGGGCAGGGAACTGAGCAGTTCTTC.

The genes are TRBV10-2 and TRBJ2-1; a possible D gene is TRBD2 (7 bases). Germline V CDR1 and CDR2: WSHSY, SAAADI. The CDR3 extends over 17 amino acids. V lost 6 bases and J lost 6, with 24 bases in between. This CDR3 reads CASRANGGGAFANEQFF. CDR3 DNA sequence: TGCGCCAGCAGGGCAAATGGTGGGGGGGCCTTTGCCAATGAGCAGTTCTTC.

The J gene is TRBJ2-7, the V gene TRBV6-6; the match to TRBD2 covers 15 bases. Trimming at V came to 2 bases and at J to 6 bases, leaving 5 bases not matched to a gene. The CDR3 has 16 amino acids. Germline CDR1 reads MNHNY; CDR2 reads SVGAGI (reference sequence). CDR3 sequence (DNA): TGTGCCAGCAGTTACGGGACTAGCGGGGGGTGGGGCGAGCAGTACTTC. As protein: CASSYGTSGGWGEQYF.

The chain is built from TRBV28 and TRBJ1-3, with D maybe TRBD1 (5 bases). CDR3 length: 14 residues. Germline assignment: CDR1 MDHEN and CDR2 SYDVKM. V was cut by 8 bases and J by 0 bases, with 11 bases left in between. CDR3 region: CASRDSTSGNTIYF. In nucleotides, the CDR3 is TGTGCCAGCCGCGACAGTACCTCTGGAAACACCATATATTTT.

The V and J genes are TRBV11-2 and TRBJ2-1; 12 bases are shared with TRBD2. Trimming removed 2 bases from V and 0 bases from J; junction bases left unmatched: 5. The CDR3 contains 18 residues. Germline V gene data show CDR1 as SGHAT and CDR2 as FQNNGV. CDR3 residues: CASSLYVTSGSSYNEQFF. For the CDR3, the DNA is TGTGCCAGCAGCTTATACGTGACTAGCGGGAGCTCCTACAATGAGCAGTTCTTC.

This chain connects TRBV9 to TRBJ2-4, with TRBD1 matching 8 bases. With V trimmed by 2 bases and J by 0 bases, 10 bases remained unmatched. The CDR3 covers 18 residues. Germline V gene data show CDR1 as SGDLS and CDR2 as YYNGEE. The CDR3 DNA reads TGTGCCAGCAGCGTCACGAGCAGGGGGCAGGGAGCCAAAAACATTCAGTACTTC. Its protein is CASSVTSRGQGAKNIQYF.

The gene calls are TRBV3-1 (or the pseudogene TRBV3-2) and TRBJ2-2; TRBD2 agrees at 13 bases. Germline trimming cut 3 bases from V and 7 bases from J; bases unmatched to any gene: 8. The CDR3 length is 17 residues. Germline CDR1 LGHDT, CDR2 YNNKEL (reference sequence). This CDR3 reads CASSQGTSGRAGGELFF. The CDR3 DNA reads TGTGCCAGCAGCCAGGGTACTAGCGGGAGGGCTGGCGGGGAGCTGTTTTTT.

This clone has only a few counts. The rearrangement uses TRBV30 and TRBJ1-2, with D tentatively TRBD1 (5 bases). Germline assignment: CDR1 GTSNPN and CDR2 SVGIG (reference sequence). Trimming took off 0 bases at V and 6 bases at J, with 17 bases between the two ends. The CDR3 totals 15 residues. CDR3 amino acids: CAWSVGWGAKDGYTF. CDR3 DNA: TGTGCCTGGAGTGTTGGGTGGGGCGCGAAGGATGGCTACACCTTC.

J is TRBJ1-5 and V is TRBV5-1; no definite D call. Trimming removed 2 bases from V and 1 base from J, with 13 bases in between. This CDR3 has 16 residues. Per germline, CDR1 SGHRS and CDR2 YFSETQ. The CDR3 DNA is TGCGCCAGCAGCTTTGGAGGTACGGGGAGCAATCAGCCCCAGCATTTT. This gives the protein CASSFGGTGSNQPQHF.

The chain employs TRBV6-5 and TRBJ2-7; 7 bases align to TRBD1. Trimming removed 6 bases from V and 0 bases from J; junction bases left unmatched: 5. Germline CDR1 is MNHEY and CDR2 is SVGAGI. The CDR3 consists of 14 residues. This CDR3 is CASRTGSSSYEQYF. CDR3 bases: TGTGCCAGCAGGACAGGGTCCAGCTCCTACGAGCAGTACTTC.

This rearrangement joins TRBV7-9 to TRBJ1-3; D is unresolved. With 5 bases removed from V and 2 bases from J, the gap between germline ends came to 10 bases. Per germline, CDR1 SEHNR and CDR2 FQNEAQ (reference sequence). CDR3 size: 14 residues. The chain's CDR3 is CASSPVPPGNTIYF. The CDR3, as DNA: TGTGCCAGCAGCCCTGTCCCCCCTGGAAACACCATATATTTT.

This clone occurred a few times. The J gene is TRBJ1-1, the V gene TRBV19, with D possibly matching TRBD1 (5 bases). Trimming took 3 bases from V and 0 from J, leaving 8 bases between them. CDR3 length: 14 amino acids. Germline-derived CDR1 and CDR2 are LNHDA and SQIVND (reference sequence). The CDR3 DNA sequence: TGTGCCAGTAGTATGGCAGGGATGAACACTGAAGCTTTCTTT. This gives the protein CASSMAGMNTEAFF.

V is TRBV29-1 and J is TRBJ1-1; 8 bases match TRBD1. CDR3 length equals 14 residues. Per the germline V gene, CDR1 is SQVTM and CDR2 is ANQGSEA. The V and J ends lost 3 bases and 2 bases, in that order; junction bases with no gene match: 5. CDR3 sequence: CSVDHRGRNTEAFF. The CDR3 coding sequence is TGCAGCGTTGACCACAGGGGGAGAAACACTGAAGCTTTCTTT.

The J gene is TRBJ1-6, the V gene TRBV3-1 (or the pseudogene TRBV3-2), with TRBD1 identical over 10 bases. From germline, CDR1 is LGHDT and CDR2 YNNKEL (reference sequence). V trimming: 6 bases; J trimming: 4 bases; junction bases outside the gene matches: 6. The CDR3 totals 16 residues. The CDR3 DNA is TGTGCCAGCAGTGGACAGGGGGTGGTTTATAATTCACCCCTCCACTTT. It encodes CASSGQGVVYNSPLHF.

The V gene is TRBV18, the J gene TRBJ2-5; TRBD2 agrees at 7 bases. There are 14 residues in the CDR3. Looked up from germline, CDR1 is KGHSH and CDR2 is LQKENI. V was clipped by 3 bases and J by 4 bases; unmatched bases: 5. CDR3 coding DNA: TGTGCCAGCTCACCGCGGGAGTTGGGAGAGACCCAGTACTTC. As protein: CASSPRELGETQYF.

This clone was counted only a few times. The gene calls are TRBV5-1 and TRBJ1-2; D possibly corresponds to TRBD1 (5 bases). Germline loops: CDR1 SGHRS, CDR2 YFSETQ. The CDR3 extends over 17 amino acids. Trimming shortened V by 0 bases and J by 1 base, and 16 bases separated the two germline ends. CDR3 coding DNA: TGCGCCAGCAGCTTGGTGGCAGGGCCGTCCAATAACTATGGCTACACCTTC. It is translated as CASSLVAGPSNNYGYTF.

V and J are TRBV21-1 and TRBJ2-7; the table's D call, TRBD2, was not checked against the DNA. TRBV21-1 is flagged as a pseudogene. The CDR3 has 17 amino acids. CDR3 DNA sequence: TGTGCCAGCAGCATGCCCGGGACTAGCGCCATTGCCTACGAGCAGTACTTC. Translating it yields CASSMPGTSAIAYEQYF.

The rearrangement uses TRBV6-5 and TRBJ2-3; 9 nucleotides align to TRBD2. The CDR3 covers 14 residues. J lost 8 bases, V lost 7 bases, and 10 bases had no gene match. The V gene's germline CDR1 is MNHEY and CDR2 SVGAGI. CDR3 sequence: CASTLAGTPATQYF. In DNA, the CDR3 is TGTGCCAGCACCCTAGCGGGGACTCCTGCTACGCAGTATTTT.

There are a few counts of this clone. The chain couples TRBV30 to TRBJ1-3; no firm D call. This CDR3 is 13 amino acids long. The V end lost 2 bases, the J end lost 7 bases, and 12 bases lay between the germline ends. Germline assignment: CDR1 GTSNPN and CDR2 SVGIG (reference sequence). CDR3 sequence (DNA): TGTGCCTGGAGTACGGGTTTCGGCAACACCATATATTTT. It yields the protein CAWSTGFGNTIYF. The full variable domain, completed using reference TRBV30 and TRBJ1-3, is SQTIHQWPATLVQPVGSPLSLECTVEGTSNPNLYWYRQAAGRGLQLLFYSVGIGQISSEVPQNLSASRPQDRQFILSSKKLLLSDSGFYLCAWSTGFGNTIYFGEGSWLTVV.

The sample holds a few counts of this clone. V is TRBV5-8 and J is TRBJ1-5; D possibly corresponds to TRBD1 (5 bases). Germline-derived CDR1 and CDR2 are SGHTS and YDEGEE. This CDR3 contains 17 residues. Trimming removed 0 bases at V and 0 bases at J, with 13 bases between. CDR3 loop: CASSLAGDSYSNQPQHF. For the CDR3, the DNA is TGTGCCAGCAGCTTGGCAGGAGACAGCTATAGCAATCAGCCCCAGCATTTT. The whole variable domain, filled in from reference TRBV5-8 and TRBJ1-5, reads EAGVTQSPTHLIKTRGQQATLRCSPISGHTSVYWYQQALGLGLQFLLWYDEGEERNRGNFPPRFSGRQFPNYSSELNVNALELEDSALYLCASSLAGDSYSNQPQHFGDGTRLSIL.

The rearrangement uses TRBV6-5 and TRBJ1-2, with unresolved D. The CDR3 is 13 amino acids. Germline CDR1 reads MNHEY; CDR2 reads SVGAGI. V gave up 8 bases and J gave up 4 bases, with 14 bases separating them. CDR3 bases: TGTGCCAGCTTCCCCCAGACAAGCTATGGCTACACCTTC. It encodes CASFPQTSYGYTF.

V is TRBV7-9 and J is TRBJ1-2; 9 bases fit TRBD1. The CDR3 contains 13 residues. Germline CDR1 reads SEHNR; CDR2 reads FQNEAQ (reference sequence). The junction had 5 bases not matched to a gene; V was cut back by 5 bases and J by 7 bases. In DNA, the CDR3 is TGTGCCAGCAGCCTCACAGGGGGCGGTGGCTACACCTTC. It yields the protein CASSLTGGGGYTF.

This clone occurred many times. The chain is built from TRBV7-2 and TRBJ2-1; 8 bases align to TRBD2. Germline values: CDR1 SGHTA, CDR2 FQGNSA. Trimming took 8 bases from V and 8 from J; bases not matched to a gene: 14. The CDR3 is made up of 15 amino acids. In nucleotides, the CDR3 is TGTGCCAGCGGCCAAAGCGGGGGCCCTTACCATGAGCAGTTCTTC. Protein sequence: CASGQSGGPYHEQFF.

The J gene is TRBJ2-1, the V gene TRBV7-3; unclear D gene. CDR3 size: 14 residues. The germline V gene has CDR1 SGHTA and CDR2 FQGTGA. V was cut by 3 bases and J by 3 bases, with 9 bases left in between. As DNA, the CDR3 is TGTGCCAGCAGCTTGTCAGGTATCTACAATGAGCAGTTCTTC. This codes for CASSLSGIYNEQFF. Drawing the rest from reference TRBV7-3 and TRBJ2-1, the complete variable domain is GAGVSQTPSNKVTEKGKYVELRCDPISGHTALYWYRQSLGQGPEFLIYFQGTGAADDSGLPNDRFFAVRPEGSVSTLKIQRTERGDSAVYLCASSLSGIYNEQFFGPGTRLTVL.

The chain combines TRBV6-5 with TRBJ2-1, with TRBD2 matching 7 bases. This CDR3 spans 16 amino acids. Trimming took 2 bases from V and 6 from J; bases not matched to a gene: 10. Germline V gene lookup returns CDR1 MNHEY and CDR2 SVGAGI. CDR3 in amino acids: CASSYSASGLSNEQFF. In DNA, the CDR3 is TGTGCCAGCAGTTACAGCGCTAGCGGTCTTTCCAATGAGCAGTTCTTC.

This clone appeared once. The genes are TRBV6-5 and TRBJ1-1, with 7 bases that match TRBD1. The CDR3 contains 13 residues. V shed 8 bases and J 1 base; nucleotides not matched to a gene: 4. The germline gives CDR1 MNHEY, CDR2 SVGAGI. The chain's CDR3 is CASGYRGNTEAFF. The CDR3, as DNA: TGTGCCAGCGGATACAGGGGGAACACTGAAGCTTTCTTT.

The rearrangement uses TRBV5-1 and TRBJ2-6; 7 bases are a match to TRBD1. V gave up 7 bases and J gave up 0 bases; unmatched junction bases: 7. The CDR3 has 16 residues. Per the germline V gene, CDR1 is SGHRS and CDR2 is YFSETQ. The chain's CDR3 is CASRDSGSSGANVLTF. In DNA form, the CDR3 reads TGCGCCAGCCGGGACAGTGGTAGCTCTGGGGCCAACGTCCTGACTTTC.

The chain recombines TRBV9 with TRBJ2-7, with D hard to call. With 0 bases removed from V and 3 bases from J, the gap between germline ends came to 13 bases. The CDR3 is 15 residues long. Germline lookup yields CDR1 SGDLS and CDR2 YYNGEE. CDR3 region: CASSVDFGEYYEQYF. The CDR3 coding sequence is TGTGCCAGCAGCGTAGATTTCGGAGAGTACTACGAGCAGTACTTC. Variable domain in full (rest from reference TRBV9 and TRBJ2-7): DSGVTQTPKHLITATGQRVTLRCSPRSGDLSVYWYQQSLDQGLQFLIQYYNGEERAKGNILERFSAQQFPDLHSELNLSSLELGDSALYFCASSVDFGEYYEQYFGPGTRLTVT.

The chain employs TRBV2 and TRBJ2-7, with TRBD1 identical over 8 bases. Trimming removed 6 bases from V and 0 bases from J; junction bases left unmatched: 1. Germline V gives CDR1 SNHLY, CDR2 FYNNEI. CDR3 length: 13 amino acids. CDR3 amino acids: CASRGQGSYEQYF. CDR3 sequence (DNA): TGTGCCAGCAGAGGACAGGGCTCCTACGAGCAGTACTTC.

This sequence joins TRBV19 and TRBJ2-1; 9 nucleotides match TRBD2. Per the germline V gene, CDR1 is LNHDA and CDR2 is SQIVND (reference sequence). The CDR3 is 18 amino acids. V trimming: 0 bases; J trimming: 4 bases; junction bases outside the gene matches: 10. The CDR3 sequence: CASSIDPPTSGSYNEQFF. As DNA, the CDR3 is TGTGCCAGTAGTATAGATCCCCCGACTAGCGGATCTTACAATGAGCAGTTCTTC.

J is TRBJ2-1 and V is TRBV4-1; 14 bases line up with TRBD2. The V segment lost 3 bases and the J segment 5 bases; nucleotides outside the gene matches: 3. There are 16 residues in the CDR3. Germline V CDR1 and CDR2: MGHRA, YSYEKL. CDR3 amino acids: CASSHPTSGGDNEQFF. CDR3 sequence (DNA): TGCGCCAGCAGCCACCCGACTAGCGGGGGGGACAATGAGCAGTTCTTC.

This chain joins TRBV5-1 and TRBJ2-1; 8 bases line up with TRBD2. The CDR3 covers 17 residues. The V gene's germline CDR1 is SGHRS and CDR2 YFSETQ. V shed 0 bases, J shed 4 bases, and the junction held 9 bases outside the gene matches. CDR3 sequence (DNA): TGCGCCAGCAGCTTGGCGGGCGGGTCTAGCGGGTACAATGAGCAGTTCTTC. Translating gives CASSLAGGSSGYNEQFF.